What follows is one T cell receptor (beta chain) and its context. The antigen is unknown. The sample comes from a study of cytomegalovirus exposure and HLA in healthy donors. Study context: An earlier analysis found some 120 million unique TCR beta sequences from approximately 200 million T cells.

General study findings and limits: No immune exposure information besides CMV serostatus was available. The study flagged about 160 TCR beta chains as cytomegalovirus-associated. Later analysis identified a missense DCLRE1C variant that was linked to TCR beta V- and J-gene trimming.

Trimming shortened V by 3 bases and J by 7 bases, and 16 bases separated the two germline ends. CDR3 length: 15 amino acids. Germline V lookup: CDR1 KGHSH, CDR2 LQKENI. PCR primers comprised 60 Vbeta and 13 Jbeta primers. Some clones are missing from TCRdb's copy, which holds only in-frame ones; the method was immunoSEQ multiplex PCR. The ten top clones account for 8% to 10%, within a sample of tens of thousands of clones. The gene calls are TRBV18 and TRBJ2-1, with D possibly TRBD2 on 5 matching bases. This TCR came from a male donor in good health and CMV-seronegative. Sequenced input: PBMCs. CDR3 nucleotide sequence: TGTGCCAGCTCACCCCCGGGCAGGACTGTAAATGAGCAGTTCTTC. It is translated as CASSPPGRTVNEQFF.